This T cell receptor beta chain was captured by sequencing in a study of blood T cell repertoires in COVID-19. For the study at large: The cDNA or gDNA used as material had been derived from T cells, B-cell-depleted T cells, or PBMCs.

Per germline, CDR1 MNHEY and CDR2 SMNVEV (reference sequence). The CDR3 covers 13 residues. V was cut by 6 bases and J by 6 bases, with 9 bases left in between. The sample holds one count of this clone. Participants' own reports of clinical history determined their cohort assignment. Data came from immunoSEQ multiplex PCR; TCRdb stores just in-frame clones and leaves some out. The table records about 400,000 clones, 85% to 90% of them present only once. The clonotype comes from a woman in her thirties who had recovered from COVID-19. Sequencing was performed on PBMCs or T cells enriched from blood (not recorded which). V is TRBV27 and J is TRBJ1-6, with a tentative D call TRBD1 (5 bases). CDR3 protein: CASRPGPNSPLHF. The CDR3 DNA reads TGTGCCAGCAGGCCAGGGCCTAATTCACCCCTCCACTTT.